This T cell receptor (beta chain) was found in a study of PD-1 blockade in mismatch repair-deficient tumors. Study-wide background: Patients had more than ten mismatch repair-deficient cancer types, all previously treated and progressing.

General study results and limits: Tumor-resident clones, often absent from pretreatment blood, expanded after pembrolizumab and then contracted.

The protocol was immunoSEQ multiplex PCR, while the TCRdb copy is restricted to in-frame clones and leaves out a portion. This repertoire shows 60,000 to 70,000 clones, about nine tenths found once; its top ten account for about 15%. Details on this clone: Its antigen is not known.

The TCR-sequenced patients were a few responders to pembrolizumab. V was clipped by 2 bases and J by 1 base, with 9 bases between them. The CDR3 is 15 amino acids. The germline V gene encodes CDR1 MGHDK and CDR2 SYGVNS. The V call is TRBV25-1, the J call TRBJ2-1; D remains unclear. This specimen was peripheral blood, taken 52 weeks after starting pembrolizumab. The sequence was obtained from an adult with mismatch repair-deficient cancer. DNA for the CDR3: TGTGCCAGCAGTGAAGCGACCTGGTCCTACAATGAGCAGTTCTTC. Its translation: CASSEATWSYNEQFF.